The 17 T cell receptor beta chains below all came from one sample that was sequenced in a study of T cells in Graves' hyperthyroidism and ophthalmopathy. Amplification targeted TCR beta CDR3 regions from RNA transcripts. The primer set for the first-round RT-PCR of the TCR CDR3 was HTBI. TCRdb processed the multiplex PCR reads anew with MiXCR; each CDR3 protein has one entry. This table holds around 600,000 distinct CDR3 sequences, 14% found once. The specimen sequenced was blood. Receptors were obtained from a young woman with Graves' ophthalmopathy.

This clonotype was detected a few times. The V and J genes are TRBV9 and TRBJ1-1, with D possibly being TRBD1 (6 bases). This CDR3 spans 14 amino acids. CDR1 and CDR2 (germline): SGDLS, YYNGEE. Trimming removed 4 bases from V and 3 bases from J, with 13 bases in between. CDR3 amino acids: CASSSKGGDTEAFF. CDR3 DNA sequence: TGTGCCAGCAGCTCCAAGGGGGGAGACACTGAAGCTTTCTTT.

To note about this clonotype: This may stem from a read error, because a much larger clone lies one nucleotide away. This chain joins TRBV27 and TRBJ2-7; D is uncertain. The germline gives CDR1 MNHEY, CDR2 SMNVEV (reference sequence). The CDR3 loop spans 14 amino acids. The CDR3: CASSPRVFSHEQYF. The CDR3, as DNA: TGTGCCAGCAGTCCTAGGGTCTTCTCCCACGAGCAGTACTTC.

The chain couples TRBV11-3 to TRBJ2-1; possibly TRBD1 for D (6 bases). The CDR3 sequence is 18 residues long. The germline V gene has CDR1 SGHNT and CDR2 YENEEA. V was shortened by 5 bases and J by 2 bases, with 22 bases between the two germline ends. The CDR3 nucleotides are TGTGCCAGCAGCCCATACAGGGCGTGGGGAGATACCTACAATGAGCAGTTCTTC. Translated: CASSPYRAWGDTYNEQFF.

At least ten counts were recorded for this clonotype. The gene calls are TRBV5-1 and TRBJ2-7, with 9 bases aligning to TRBD1. V shed 4 bases and J 3 bases; nucleotides not matched to a gene: 14. Germline CDR1 SGHRS, CDR2 YFSETQ. The CDR3 loop spans 17 amino acids. The CDR3 loop reads CASSQDRGIRGVYEQYF. In DNA, the CDR3 is TGCGCCAGCAGCCAAGACAGGGGGATCCGGGGTGTCTACGAGCAGTACTTC.

The chain employs TRBV4-1 and TRBJ2-7; a possible D gene is TRBD1 (6 bases). Germline V gene sequence: CDR1 MGHRA, CDR2 YSYEKL. This CDR3 is built from 15 residues. The V and J ends lost 2 bases and 0 bases respectively, with 11 bases between them. The CDR3 DNA sequence: TGCGCCAGCAGCCAAACGACAGGACACTCCTACGAGCAGTACTTC. Translated, it gives CASSQTTGHSYEQYF.

This clonotype was seen at least ten times. The chain has TRBV20-1 and TRBJ1-1; a weak D match, TRBD1 (5 bases). The CDR3 is 14 amino acids. Deletions cut 6 bases from V and 10 bases from J, with 24 bases between. CDR1 DFQATT and CDR2 SNEGSKA come from the germline V gene (reference sequence). Here the CDR3 DNA reads TGCAGTGCCCCGCCGGTCGACAGCGTACGAGGAGCTTTCTTT. Protein product: CSAPPVDSVRGAFF.

This clonotype was recorded at least ten times. This chain connects TRBV7-3 to TRBJ1-1; TRBD1 agrees at 8 bases. The J segment lost 7 bases and the V segment lost 7 bases, leaving 5 bases of the junction unmatched. CDR3 length: 12 amino acids. The germline V gene encodes CDR1 SGHTA and CDR2 FQGTGA. The CDR3 nucleotides read TGTGCCAGCACCCCGGGGACAGGTGAAGCTTTCTTT. It translates to CASTPGTGEAFF.

As for this clonotype: A much larger clone is a single base away; this may be a read error. The V gene is TRBV24-1, the J gene TRBJ2-5, with D maybe TRBD2 (6 bases). Germline V lookup: CDR1 KGHDR, CDR2 SFDVKD. The CDR3 totals 13 residues. CDR3 in amino acids: CATQSGDQEAQYF. In DNA, the CDR3 is TGTGCCACACAATCGGGGGACCAAGAGGCCCAGTACTTC.

A remark on this clonotype: Given a much more abundant clone one base away, this may be a read error. The CDR3 sequence: CSAWAGRGLVGYTF. The CDR3, as DNA: TGCAGTGCTTGGGCCGGCAGGGGGTTGGTTGGCTACACCTTC. The chain employs TRBV20-1 and TRBJ1-2; 7 bases align to TRBD1. The CDR3 totals 14 residues. CDR1 is DFQATT, CDR2 SNEGSKA, per germline (reference sequence). J gave up 7 bases and V 5 bases, and 13 bases lay outside the gene matches.

This clonotype was picked up many times. V usage is TRBV27 and J usage is TRBJ1-1, with TRBD1 matching 9 bases. Germline V CDR1 and CDR2: MNHEY, SMNVEV (reference sequence). The CDR3 loop spans 19 amino acids. V lost 1 base and J lost 2; bases outside the gene matches: 14. The CDR3 coding sequence is TGTGCCAGCAGTTTATTTAGGGCGCCGGGACAGGGTCGAAACACTGAAGCTTTCTTT. It yields the protein CASSLFRAPGQGRNTEAFF.

The sample holds many counts of this clonotype. V and J are TRBV10-2 and TRBJ1-1; D call uncertain. Trimming removed 3 bases at V and 1 base at J, with 9 bases between. The V gene's germline CDR1 is WSHSY and CDR2 SAAADI. This CDR3 is built from 14 residues. The CDR3 protein is CASSEIFQNTEAFF. In nucleotides, the CDR3 is TGCGCCAGCAGTGAAATCTTCCAGAACACTGAAGCTTTCTTT.

This clonotype was counted at least ten times. This chain uses TRBV28 with TRBJ2-5, with a weak D call TRBD1 (6 bases). V lost 5 bases, J lost 1 base, and 17 bases lay in between. CDR1 MDHEN and CDR2 SYDVKM come from the germline V gene. This CDR3 is built from 16 residues. CDR3 bases: TGTGCCAGCAGTCGTCCAACAGGGAGAGGCCAAGAGACCCAGTACTTC. As protein: CASSRPTGRGQETQYF.

This clonotype was recorded at least ten times. The chain uses TRBV12-3 or TRBV12-4 and TRBJ1-2; a weak D match, TRBD1 (6 bases). V shed 6 bases and J shed 4 bases, with 12 bases lying between them. The CDR3 has 13 residues. This chain's CDR3 is CASSSQGAYGYTF. The CDR3 coding sequence is TGTGCCAGCAGCTCACAGGGAGCCTATGGCTACACCTTC.

This chain joins TRBV10-3 and TRBJ2-3, with 7 bases matching TRBD2. The junction had 10 bases not matched to a gene; V was cut back by 4 bases and J by 0 bases. The germline V gene has CDR1 ENHRY and CDR2 SYGVKD. The CDR3 covers 17 residues. The CDR3 sequence: CAISGSRGGRSTDTQYF. For the CDR3, the DNA is TGTGCCATCAGTGGCTCTCGGGGCGGGAGAAGCACAGATACGCAGTATTTT.

The chain employs TRBV20-1 and TRBJ2-3; 9 nucleotides agree with TRBD2. V gave up 3 bases and J gave up 2 bases; unmatched junction bases: 6. Looked up from germline, CDR1 is DFQATT and CDR2 is SNEGSKA (reference sequence). This CDR3 comprises 15 residues. The CDR3 DNA is TGCAGTGCTAGGACCGGGACTAGCCCCACAGATACGCAGTATTTT. It specifies CSARTGTSPTDTQYF.

This clonotype came up many times. V is TRBV6-6 and J is TRBJ2-2, with D perhaps matching TRBD1 (6 bases). V lost 2 bases and J lost 7, with 14 bases in between. The CDR3 is 15 amino acids. Germline V CDR1 and CDR2: MNHNY, SVGAGI (reference sequence). CDR3 in amino acids: CASSYLGARSGELFF. The CDR3 DNA sequence: TGTGCCAGCAGTTACCTGGGGGCGCGTAGCGGGGAGCTGTTTTTT.

The chain combines TRBV4-1 with TRBJ2-3, with TRBD1 matching over 9 bases. CDR1 is MGHRA, CDR2 YSYEKL, per germline. V lost 6 bases, J lost 1 base, and 11 bases stayed unmatched. The length of the CDR3 is 17 residues. The CDR3 DNA follows: TGCGCCAGCAGGCCTAACCGGCGGACAGGGGGCACAGATACGCAGTATTTT. This codes for CASRPNRRTGGTDTQYF.